Shown below are 24 T cell receptor beta chains from a single sample sequenced in a study of blood T cell repertoires in COVID-19. TCRdb's copy holds only in-frame clones and misses some; the assay was immunoSEQ multiplex PCR. The data hold 200,000 to 250,000 clones, with roughly four fifths observed a single time. Sequencing used PBMCs or T cells enriched from blood (not recorded which). These receptors were collected from a middle-aged man who had recovered from COVID-19.

This clone has just a few counts. This chain connects TRBV5-1 to TRBJ2-7; weak D call: TRBD2 (6 bases). The germline V gene has CDR1 SGHRS and CDR2 YFSETQ. Trimming removed 0 bases from V and 6 bases from J, with 13 bases in between. The CDR3 runs 14 residues. The CDR3 loop is CASSLGLVSVEQYF. Here the CDR3 DNA reads TGCGCCAGCAGCTTGGGACTAGTGTCGGTCGAGCAGTACTTC.

The chain recombines TRBV5-1 with TRBJ1-6, with D possibly being TRBD1 (5 bases). Germline V gives CDR1 SGHRS, CDR2 YFSETQ. The CDR3 consists of 14 residues. V lost 0 bases and J 5 bases, leaving 6 bases between the germline ends. The CDR3 DNA follows: TGCGCCAGCAGCTTGGCAGGGAATAATTCACCCCTCCACTTT. This translates into CASSLAGNNSPLHF.

The chain couples TRBV11-2 to TRBJ2-5; D not resolved. V shed 3 bases and J shed 5 bases, with 7 bases lying between them. The CDR3 consists of 12 residues. Germline CDR1 and CDR2: SGHAT and FQNNGV. The CDR3: CASSFVRETQYF. The CDR3, as DNA: TGTGCCAGCAGCTTTGTCCGGGAGACCCAGTACTTC.

The V call is TRBV7-9, the J call TRBJ2-7, with unresolved D. Germline CDR1 and CDR2: SEHNR and FQNEAQ (reference sequence). V was clipped by 3 bases and J by 0 bases, with 9 bases between them. The CDR3 length is 14 residues. DNA of the CDR3: TGTGCCAGCAGCTTCGGTCGGTTCTCCTACGAGCAGTACTTC. Translating gives CASSFGRFSYEQYF. The complete variable domain, with remaining parts taken from reference TRBV7-9 and TRBJ2-7, reads DTGVSQNPRHKITKRGQNVTFRCDPISEHNRLYWYRQTLGQGPEFLTYFQNEAQLEKSRLLSDRFSAERPKGSFSTLEIQRTEQGDSAMYLCASSFGRFSYEQYFGPGTRLTVT.

This clone was observed once. The V gene is TRBV5-1, the J gene TRBJ2-3; D unclear. Germline CDR1 is SGHRS and CDR2 is YFSETQ. V lost 5 bases, J lost 2 bases, and 12 bases lay in between. The CDR3 contains 14 residues. The DNA for the CDR3 is TGCGCCAGCAGTTTCAGCGACTCCACAGATACGCAGTATTTT. It codes for CASSFSDSTDTQYF.

This clone was observed a few times. The chain uses TRBV18 and TRBJ1-1, with TRBD1 identical over 10 bases. The CDR3 is 16 residues long. Losses at the gene ends were 3 bases for V and 6 bases for J; bases not matched to a gene: 10. Germline V gene sequence: CDR1 KGHSH, CDR2 LQKENI. CDR3 DNA sequence: TGTGCCAGCTCACCCCAAACGACAGGGGGCGAGGCTGAAGCTTTCTTT. This gives the protein CASSPQTTGGEAEAFF.

The chain carries TRBV28 and TRBJ1-3; 7 positions match TRBD1. The CDR3 length is 12 residues. CDR1 MDHEN and CDR2 SYDVKM come from the germline V gene. V lost 10 bases to trimming and J lost 2 bases; unmatched junction nucleotides: 2. CDR3 sequence: CATDRAGNTIYF. DNA for the CDR3: TGTGCCACCGACAGGGCTGGAAACACCATATATTTT. The full variable domain, its missing parts supplied by reference TRBV28 and TRBJ1-3, is DVKVTQSSRYLVKRTGEKVFLECVQDMDHENMFWYRQDPGLGLRLIYFSYDVKMKEKGDIPEGYSVSREKKERFSLILESASTNQTSMYLCATDRAGNTIYFGEGSWLTVV.

The rearrangement links TRBV18 to TRBJ1-5, with D unresolved. The germline gives CDR1 KGHSH, CDR2 LQKENI. The CDR3 is 14 amino acids. With 6 bases removed from V and 2 bases from J, the gap between germline ends came to 11 bases. CDR3: CASSSSVGNQPQHF. CDR3 DNA: TGTGCCAGCTCGTCTTCAGTGGGCAATCAGCCCCAGCATTTT.

The table lists this clone with many counts. The genes are TRBV7-9 and TRBJ2-2; 8 bases map to TRBD2. Germline V gene data show CDR1 as SEHNR and CDR2 as FQNEAQ (reference sequence). This CDR3 has 16 amino acids. Trimming at V came to 0 bases and at J to 0 bases, leaving 0 bases not matched to a gene. CDR3 amino acids: CASSLAAGANTGELFF. DNA of the CDR3: TGTGCCAGCAGCTTAGCAGCGGGAGCGAACACCGGGGAGCTGTTTTTT.

The gene calls are TRBV19 and TRBJ1-2; D possibly corresponds to TRBD1 (5 bases). The germline V and J ends were trimmed by 5 bases and 3 bases, with 19 bases remaining between them. The CDR3 covers 16 residues. The germline V gene has CDR1 LNHDA and CDR2 SQIVND (reference sequence). CDR3 sequence (DNA): TGTGCCAGTAGTGTAGTTGGGGGGATTGCGGACTATGGCTACACCTTC. As protein: CASSVVGGIADYGYTF.

The CDR3 sequence is CASSAGLAGVFEQYF. Written as DNA, the CDR3 is TGTGCCAGCAGCGCGGGACTAGCGGGAGTTTTCGAGCAGTACTTC. This chain connects TRBV9 to TRBJ2-7; 14 bases are shared with TRBD2. Germline CDR1 SGDLS, CDR2 YYNGEE. There are 15 residues in the CDR3. V dropped 3 bases and J dropped 6; count of bases not matched to a gene: 5.

The V gene is TRBV5-1, the J gene TRBJ2-5, with 8 positions matching TRBD2. Germline loops: CDR1 SGHRS, CDR2 YFSETQ. The CDR3 is made up of 14 amino acids. Losses at the gene ends were 0 bases for V and 7 bases for J; bases not matched to a gene: 5. The CDR3: CASSLEVREGTQYF. The CDR3 region has the DNA TGCGCCAGCAGCTTGGAAGTTCGGGAGGGGACCCAGTACTTC.

The V call is TRBV7-9, the J call TRBJ1-1, with D maybe TRBD1 (5 bases). Germline values: CDR1 SEHNR, CDR2 FQNEAQ (reference sequence). This CDR3 is built from 15 residues. V lost 5 bases to trimming and J lost 1 base, with 14 bases between them. CDR3 sequence: CASSRAGRENTEAFF. In DNA, the CDR3 is TGTGCCAGCAGCCGCGCGGGACGTGAGAACACTGAAGCTTTCTTT.

This chain uses TRBV2 with TRBJ1-2; 7 bases are a match to TRBD1. This CDR3 has 15 amino acids. CDR1 and CDR2 (germline): SNHLY, FYNNEI. Trimming at V came to 5 bases and at J to 1 base, leaving 7 bases not matched to a gene. The CDR3 loop reads CASSTQGGVNYGYTF. The CDR3 nucleotides read TGTGCCAGCAGTACCCAGGGGGGAGTTAACTATGGCTACACCTTC.

This chain links TRBV2 with TRBJ1-5; 8 bases map to TRBD1. With 8 bases clipped from V and 2 bases from J, the junction kept 5 bases outside the gene matches. CDR1 is SNHLY and CDR2 is FYNNEI in the germline V gene. This CDR3 is 14 amino acids long. The CDR3 region has the DNA TGTGCCAGCGGGGGGACAGGTGGCAATCAGCCCCAGCATTTT. Protein sequence: CASGGTGGNQPQHF.

The chain links TRBV4-1 to TRBJ2-3; 9 bases align to TRBD2. The CDR3 is 17 amino acids. Germline assignment: CDR1 MGHRA and CDR2 YSYEKL. V trimming: 0 bases; J trimming: 2 bases; junction bases outside the gene matches: 6. The CDR3 coding sequence is TGCGCCAGCAGCCAAGATGGAGCGGGGGGCCTCACAGATACGCAGTATTTT. It is translated as CASSQDGAGGLTDTQYF.

Concerning this clone itself: Germline is not matched at one junction end, which may reflect a read error. CDR3 coding DNA: TGCGCCAGCAGCCAAGGAGGAGGGAGGGCAGTCGACTTC. It specifies CASSQGGGRAVDF. The chain links TRBV4-1 to TRBJ2-7; 7 bases line up with TRBD2. This CDR3 spans 13 amino acids. CDR1 is MGHRA and CDR2 is YSYEKL in the germline V gene.

The V call is TRBV12-5, the J call TRBJ2-5; 12 positions match TRBD2. The germline V gene encodes CDR1 LGHNT and CDR2 FRNRAP. Trimming at V came to 9 bases and at J to 5 bases, leaving 10 bases not matched to a gene. The CDR3 spans 15 residues. The CDR3 spells CASAASGRADETQYF. The CDR3 nucleotides read TGTGCTAGCGCGGCTAGCGGGAGGGCCGATGAGACCCAGTACTTC.

The V call is TRBV6-2 or TRBV6-3, the J call TRBJ1-1; D gene unclear. This CDR3 spans 12 amino acids. The V end lost 5 bases, the J end lost 0 bases, and 4 bases lay between the germline ends. From germline, CDR1 is MNHEY and CDR2 SVGEGT. CDR3 coding DNA: TGTGCCAGCAGTAGAGTGAACACTGAAGCTTTCTTT. Translated: CASSRVNTEAFF.

This chain links TRBV6-5 with TRBJ2-7; D call uncertain. Germline CDR1 reads MNHEY; CDR2 reads SVGAGI. V was clipped by 6 bases and J by 0 bases, with 12 bases between them. This CDR3 is 14 amino acids long. DNA of the CDR3: TGTGCCAGCAGCCGTCACACCTCCTCCTACGAGCAGTACTTC. As protein: CASSRHTSSYEQYF.

There are a few counts of this clone. This sequence joins TRBV7-9 and TRBJ2-1; 9 bases map to TRBD2. The V gene end was trimmed by 1 base and the J gene end by 2 bases; junction bases not matched to a gene: 3. This CDR3 spans 16 amino acids. Germline V gene lookup returns CDR1 SEHNR and CDR2 FQNEAQ (reference sequence). In DNA, the CDR3 is TGTGCCAGCAGCTTAGAGGGCGGGAGGGCCTACAATGAGCAGTTCTTC. Translating gives CASSLEGGRAYNEQFF.

The V call is TRBV11-2, the J call TRBJ2-3, with D maybe TRBD2 (6 bases). Germline loops: CDR1 SGHAT, CDR2 FQNNGV. V dropped 1 base and J dropped 6 bases, with 11 bases sitting between them. The CDR3 consists of 14 residues. The CDR3 DNA sequence: TGTGCCAGCAGCTTAGGCGGGAAGCGGGATACGCAGTATTTT. It is translated as CASSLGGKRDTQYF.

The rearrangement links TRBV18 to TRBJ1-5, with unresolved D. Germline V CDR1 and CDR2: KGHSH, LQKENI. V shed 3 bases and J shed 5 bases, with 14 bases lying between them. The CDR3 spans 15 residues. CDR3 region: CASSPEVGRDQPQHF. In nucleotides, the CDR3 is TGTGCCAGCTCACCGGAGGTAGGGAGGGATCAGCCCCAGCATTTT.

The chain recombines TRBV7-9 with TRBJ1-2; 8 nucleotides line up with TRBD1. This CDR3 has 13 residues. Germline-derived CDR1 and CDR2 are SEHNR and FQNEAQ (reference sequence). After removal of 5 bases from V and 4 bases from J, the junction contained 3 bases not matched to a gene. This CDR3 reads CASSHDRGYGYTF. CDR3 sequence (DNA): TGTGCCAGCAGCCACGACAGGGGCTATGGCTACACCTTC.